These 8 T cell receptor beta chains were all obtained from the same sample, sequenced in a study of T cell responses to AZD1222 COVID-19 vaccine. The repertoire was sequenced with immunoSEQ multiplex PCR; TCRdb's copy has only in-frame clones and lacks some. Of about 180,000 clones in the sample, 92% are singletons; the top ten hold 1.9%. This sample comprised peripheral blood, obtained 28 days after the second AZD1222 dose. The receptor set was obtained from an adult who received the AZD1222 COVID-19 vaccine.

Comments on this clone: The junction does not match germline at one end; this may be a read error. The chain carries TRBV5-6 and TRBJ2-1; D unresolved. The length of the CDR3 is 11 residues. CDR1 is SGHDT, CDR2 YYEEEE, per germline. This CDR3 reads CASSSYYEQFF. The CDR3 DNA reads TGTGCCAGCAGCTCCTACTATGAGCAGTTCTTC.

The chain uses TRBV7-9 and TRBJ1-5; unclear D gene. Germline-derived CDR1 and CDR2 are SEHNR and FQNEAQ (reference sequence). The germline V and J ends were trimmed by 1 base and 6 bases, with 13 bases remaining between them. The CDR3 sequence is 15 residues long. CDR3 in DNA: TGTGCCAGCAGCTTAGATCGGTTCGGAAGTCAGCCCCAGCATTTT. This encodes CASSLDRFGSQPQHF.

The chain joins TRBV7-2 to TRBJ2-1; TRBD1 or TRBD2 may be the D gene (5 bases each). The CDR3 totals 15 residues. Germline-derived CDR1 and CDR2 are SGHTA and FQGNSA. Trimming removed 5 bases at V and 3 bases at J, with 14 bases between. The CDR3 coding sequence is TGTGCCAGCAGCGTCACGGGGACGGGCTACAATGAGCAGTTCTTC. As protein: CASSVTGTGYNEQFF. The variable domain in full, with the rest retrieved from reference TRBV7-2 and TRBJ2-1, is GAGVSQSPSNKVTEKGKDVELRCDPISGHTALYWYRQSLGQGLEFLIYFQGNSAPDKSGLPSDRFSAERTGGSVSTLTIQRTQQEDSAVYLCASSVTGTGYNEQFFGPGTRLTVL.

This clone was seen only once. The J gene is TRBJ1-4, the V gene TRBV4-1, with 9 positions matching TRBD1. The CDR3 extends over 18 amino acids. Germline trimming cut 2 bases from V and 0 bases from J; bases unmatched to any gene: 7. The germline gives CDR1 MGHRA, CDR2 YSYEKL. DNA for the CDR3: TGCGCCAGCAGCCAACGTACGACAGGGGGAACAACTAATGAAAAACTGTTTTTT. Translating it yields CASSQRTTGGTTNEKLFF.

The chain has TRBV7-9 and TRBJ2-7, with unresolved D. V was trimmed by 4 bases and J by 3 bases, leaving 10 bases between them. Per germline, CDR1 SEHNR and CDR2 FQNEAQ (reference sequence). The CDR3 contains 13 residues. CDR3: CASSSPADYEQYF. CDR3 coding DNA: TGTGCCAGCAGCTCCCCCGCGGACTACGAGCAGTACTTC.

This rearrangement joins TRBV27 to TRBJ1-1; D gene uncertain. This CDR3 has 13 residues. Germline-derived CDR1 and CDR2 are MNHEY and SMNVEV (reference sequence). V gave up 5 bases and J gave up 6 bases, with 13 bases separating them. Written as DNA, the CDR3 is TGTGCCAGCAGTCCCCAGGCCGGGCCTGAAGCTTTCTTT. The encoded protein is CASSPQAGPEAFF.

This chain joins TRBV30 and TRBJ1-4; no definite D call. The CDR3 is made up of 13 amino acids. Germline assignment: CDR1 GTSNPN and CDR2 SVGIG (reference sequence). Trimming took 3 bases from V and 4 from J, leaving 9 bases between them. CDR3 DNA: TGTGCCTGGAGAATGGGATTTAATGAAAAACTGTTTTTT. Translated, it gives CAWRMGFNEKLFF. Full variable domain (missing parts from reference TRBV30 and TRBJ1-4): SQTIHQWPATLVQPVGSPLSLECTVEGTSNPNLYWYRQAAGRGLQLLFYSVGIGQISSEVPQNLSASRPQDRQFILSSKKLLLSDSGFYLCAWRMGFNEKLFFGSGTQLSVL.

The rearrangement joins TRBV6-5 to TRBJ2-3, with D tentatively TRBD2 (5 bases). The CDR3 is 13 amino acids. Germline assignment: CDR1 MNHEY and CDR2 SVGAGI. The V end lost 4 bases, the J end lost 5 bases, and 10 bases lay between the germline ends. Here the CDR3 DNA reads TGTGCCAGCAGTTTTTATAGCGAAGATACGCAGTATTTT. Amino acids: CASSFYSEDTQYF.